This T cell receptor (beta chain) is drawn from a study of shared clonotypes between healthy human individuals. Study-wide findings and caveats: Compared with memory subsets, naive subsets generally had larger estimated richness. A handful of donors held about 5% of naive CD4 clonotypes in common. Clonotypes shared by all four donors outscored non-shared clonotypes in generation probability. Large sequencing depth failed to make sorted-subset sequencing complete, rarefaction showed.

Regarding this clone: Its antigen is currently unknown. Other DNA sequences in this sample translate to the same CDR3.

Assay used: immunoSEQ multiplex PCR; TCRdb lists only in-frame clones, some missing. This table has around 2.5 million clones, 80% to 95% appearing once. This CDR3 contains 13 residues. The V end lost 5 bases, the J end lost 0 bases, and 10 bases lay between the germline ends. The V gene's germline CDR1 is SQVTM and CDR2 ANQGSEA. The chain links TRBV29-1 to TRBJ1-1, with D possibly being TRBD1 (5 bases). Sequencing used naive CD4+ T cells from PBMCs. Subset reported: CD45RA+ positively selected. The TCR originated in a young man in good health. Some clones in this sample may be carry-over from other donors' samples. For the CDR3, the DNA is TGCAGCGTTACGGGGCGGATGAACACTGAAGCTTTCTTT. Translated: CSVTGRMNTEAFF.